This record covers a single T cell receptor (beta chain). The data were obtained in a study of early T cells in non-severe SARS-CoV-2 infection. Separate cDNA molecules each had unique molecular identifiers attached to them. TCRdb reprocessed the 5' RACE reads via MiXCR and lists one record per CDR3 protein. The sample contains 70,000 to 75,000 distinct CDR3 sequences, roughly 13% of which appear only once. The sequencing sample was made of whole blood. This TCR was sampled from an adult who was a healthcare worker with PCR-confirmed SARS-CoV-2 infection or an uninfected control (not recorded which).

CDR3 loop: CASSSVGNTIYF. In DNA form, the CDR3 reads TGTGCCAGCAGTTCAGTTGGAAACACCATATATTTT. The rearrangement links TRBV28 to TRBJ1-3; D uncertain. V was trimmed by 4 bases and J by 3 bases, leaving 4 bases between them. Germline CDR1 and CDR2: MDHEN and SYDVKM. The CDR3 spans 12 residues.